Reported below is one T cell receptor beta chain. The junction and the germline gene differ at one end; a read error may be behind it. No cell sorting was done before RNA was extracted from the tissue. The source of the sample is a study of tumor and adjacent non-tumor tissue in lung cancer. Study information: Stage I to III disease affected over nine men and 5 women aged roughly 31 to 76.

Three rounds of nested PCR, following a modified ARM-PCR protocol, produced the TCRbeta library. From the multiplex PCR reads, TCRdb called clonotypes with MiXCR, one entry per CDR3 protein. The sample lists about 200,000 distinct CDR3 sequences, over 55% seen once, with under 30% in the top ten. Sequenced input: lung tumor tissue. This receptor was obtained from a man between 60 and 75 years old with non-small cell lung cancer.

CDR3 DNA: TGCGACAGCAGTCGAATTTCGGGGAACTATGGCTACACCTTC. Translating it yields CDSSRISGNYGYTF. The chain has TRBV4-1 and TRBJ1-2; no firm D call. The V gene's germline CDR1 is MGHRA and CDR2 YSYEKL. This CDR3 is built from 14 residues.